Presented here are 16 T cell receptor beta chains from one specimen sequenced in a study of shared clonotypes between healthy human individuals. Only in-frame clones appear in the TCRdb table, and some are missing; sequencing was by immunoSEQ multiplex PCR. The table lists about 2.4 million clones, roughly 93% of them singletons. The sample comprised naive CD4+ T cells from PBMCs. Subset of the sample: CD45RA+ positively selected. All receptors come from a man aged 18 to 29 in good health. Some clones in this sample may be carry-over from other donors' samples.

The chain has TRBV5-1 and TRBJ1-1; D call uncertain. CDR3 length: 15 amino acids. Trimming shortened V by 0 bases and J by 6 bases, and 15 bases separated the two germline ends. Germline values: CDR1 SGHRS, CDR2 YFSETQ. CDR3 loop: CASSLGPGSSAEAFF. CDR3 DNA sequence: TGCGCCAGCAGCTTGGGGCCGGGGTCTTCTGCTGAAGCTTTCTTT.

This clone was seen only once. The chain recombines TRBV19 with TRBJ2-1; 12 bases line up with TRBD2. Germline assignment: CDR1 LNHDA and CDR2 SQIVND (reference sequence). Trimming cost V 4 bases and J 13 bases; bases outside gene matches: 2. This CDR3 is 12 amino acids long. CDR3 residues: CASSKTSGRQFF. CDR3 nucleotide sequence: TGTGCCAGTAGTAAGACTAGCGGGAGACAGTTCTTC.

Turning to this clone: Other nucleotide sequences in the sample specify the same CDR3. The chain uses TRBV2 and TRBJ1-5; D remains unclear. The CDR3 totals 13 residues. V shed 1 base and J shed 2 bases, with 3 bases lying between them. Looked up from germline, CDR1 is SNHLY and CDR2 is FYNNEI. This CDR3 reads CASSEGRNQPQHF. In DNA form, the CDR3 reads TGTGCCAGCAGTGAAGGCCGCAATCAGCCCCAGCATTTT.

The chain employs TRBV18 and TRBJ2-1, with D possibly matching TRBD1 (6 bases). Germline V gene sequence: CDR1 KGHSH, CDR2 LQKENI. V lost 2 bases to trimming and J lost 4 bases, with 9 bases between them. The CDR3 extends over 14 amino acids. The CDR3 loop reads CASSPTDSYNEQFF. In nucleotides, the CDR3 is TGTGCCAGCTCACCAACGGACAGTTACAATGAGCAGTTCTTC.

The chain links TRBV6-1 to TRBJ2-1; 7 bases align to TRBD2. Germline V gives CDR1 MNHNS, CDR2 SASEGT. V was pared by 7 bases and J by 4 bases, with 4 bases of the junction left unmatched. The length of the CDR3 is 13 residues. This chain's CDR3 is CASNPSGYNEQFF. CDR3 sequence (DNA): TGTGCCAGCAACCCTAGCGGTTACAATGAGCAGTTCTTC.

V gene TRBV28 combines with J gene TRBJ1-2; maybe TRBD1 (6 bases). The CDR3 is 18 amino acids. Germline V gives CDR1 MDHEN, CDR2 SYDVKM. V dropped 4 bases and J dropped 4 bases, with 25 bases sitting between them. Here the CDR3 DNA reads TGTGCCAGCAGTTCCGTGGCTCCGAGGACAGCCGTAGTCTATGGCTACACCTTC. Protein product: CASSSVAPRTAVVYGYTF.

The rearrangement joins TRBV6-5 to TRBJ2-5, with 7 positions matching TRBD1. The germline V gene has CDR1 MNHEY and CDR2 SVGAGI. Unmatched junction bases numbered 5, after V lost 6 bases and J lost 1 base. The CDR3 is 14 residues long. The CDR3 region has the DNA TGTGCCAGCAGCCTGACAGGGCGCCAAGAGACCCAGTACTTC. This encodes CASSLTGRQETQYF.

The chain combines TRBV4-3 with TRBJ2-7; 7 nucleotides line up with TRBD2. The V gene's germline CDR1 is LGHNA and CDR2 YSLEER. Trimming cost V 4 bases and J 0 bases; bases outside gene matches: 6. The CDR3 contains 15 residues. The CDR3 is CASSRLADLSYEQYF. CDR3 sequence (DNA): TGCGCCAGCAGCCGCCTAGCGGATCTCTCCTACGAGCAGTACTTC.

This clone was seen once. The chain carries TRBV28 and TRBJ2-5, with D possibly TRBD1 on 6 matching bases. The assigned J gene may be wrong: the sequence end matches TRBJ2-7 better. The CDR3 is made up of 14 amino acids. Germline V gene sequence: CDR1 MDHEN, CDR2 SYDVKM. CDR3 sequence reads: CASSTTGHSYEQYF. For the CDR3, the DNA is TGTGCCAGCAGTACCACGGGACACAGCTACGAGCAGTACTTC.

This clone was counted a single time. The chain carries TRBV6-5 and TRBJ1-1, with D uncertain. This CDR3 is built from 14 residues. Trimming left V 1 base short and J 2 bases short, with 8 bases between. The germline V gene has CDR1 MNHEY and CDR2 SVGAGI. The CDR3 DNA follows: TGTGCCAGCAGTTACTGGGGTGTCAACACTGAAGCTTTCTTT. This translates into CASSYWGVNTEAFF.

The chain has TRBV27 and TRBJ1-5; D gene uncertain. The CDR3 has 14 amino acids. Trimming took 1 base from V and 4 from J, leaving 8 bases between them. Germline V CDR1 and CDR2: MNHEY, SMNVEV (reference sequence). CDR3 sequence reads: CASSLWAENQPQHF. CDR3 in DNA: TGTGCCAGCAGTTTATGGGCTGAGAATCAGCCCCAGCATTTT.

The chain joins TRBV9 to TRBJ1-4; D remains ambiguous. V was clipped by 0 bases and J by 8 bases, with 17 bases between them. Germline CDR1 is SGDLS and CDR2 is YYNGEE. This CDR3 region has 16 residues. The CDR3 coding sequence is TGTGCCAGCAGCGTAGCTACGGGAGGATCGGGGGAAAAACTGTTTTTT. Its protein is CASSVATGGSGEKLFF.

CDR3: CASSSWTSGRLYEQYF. The DNA of the CDR3 is TGTGCCAGCAGCTCCTGGACTAGCGGGAGGCTCTACGAGCAGTACTTC. The rearrangement links TRBV28 to TRBJ2-7; 14 bases agree with TRBD2. Trimming cost V 6 bases and J 3 bases; bases outside gene matches: 7. Germline V lookup: CDR1 MDHEN, CDR2 SYDVKM. The CDR3 extends over 16 amino acids.

The chain employs TRBV5-4 and TRBJ1-1; 7 bases agree with TRBD1. This CDR3 is 17 amino acids long. CDR1 SGHNT and CDR2 YYREEE come from the germline V gene (reference sequence). J lost 4 bases, V lost 4 bases, and 16 bases had no gene match. In DNA, the CDR3 is TGTGCCAGCAGCCGGGACAGCCGCCCCCGGAGTGGCACTGAAGCTTTCTTT. Translation: CASSRDSRPRSGTEAFF.

The chain carries TRBV7-9 and TRBJ1-3; D is possibly TRBD1 (5 bases). The germline V gene encodes CDR1 SEHNR and CDR2 FQNEAQ (reference sequence). The CDR3 runs 14 residues. V dropped 8 bases and J dropped 4 bases, with 15 bases sitting between them. The CDR3 loop reads CASRRDQGGNTIYF. CDR3 nucleotide sequence: TGTGCCAGCCGGAGGGACCAAGGGGGAAACACCATATATTTT.

This rearrangement joins TRBV6-1 to TRBJ1-5; 8 bases line up with TRBD1. Losses at the gene ends were 1 base for V and 5 bases for J; bases not matched to a gene: 7. Germline V gene data show CDR1 as MNHNS and CDR2 as SASEGT. There are 16 residues in the CDR3. CDR3 loop: CASSEGQGALYQPQHF. In DNA form, the CDR3 reads TGTGCCAGCAGTGAAGGCCAGGGGGCGTTATATCAGCCCCAGCATTTT.